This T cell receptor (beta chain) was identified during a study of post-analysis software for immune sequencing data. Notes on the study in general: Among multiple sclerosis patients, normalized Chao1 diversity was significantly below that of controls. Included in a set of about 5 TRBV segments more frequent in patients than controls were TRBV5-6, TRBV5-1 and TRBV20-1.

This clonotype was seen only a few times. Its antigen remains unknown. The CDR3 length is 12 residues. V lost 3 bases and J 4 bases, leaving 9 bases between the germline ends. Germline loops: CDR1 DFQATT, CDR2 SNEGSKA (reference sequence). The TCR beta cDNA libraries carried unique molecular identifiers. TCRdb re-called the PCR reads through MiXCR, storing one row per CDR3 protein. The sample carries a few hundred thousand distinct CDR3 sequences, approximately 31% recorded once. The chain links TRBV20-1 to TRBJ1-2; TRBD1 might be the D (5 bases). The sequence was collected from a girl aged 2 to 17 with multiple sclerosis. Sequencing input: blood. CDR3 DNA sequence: TGCAGTGCTAGTCTAGGGGTCTATGGCTACACCTTC. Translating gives CSASLGVYGYTF.